These 24 T cell receptor beta chains came from one sample sequenced in a study of response to subunit inactivated influenza vaccine (dated by TCRdb to 2016 to 2018). Library preparation was by RT-PCR. Data came from an Illumina HiSeq 2500. The raw public reads went through TCRdb reprocessing: fastp at Q25, MiXCR clone calling, in-frame beta chains kept. Rows matching on CDR3 protein sequence are summarized as one entry with the most common DNA and genes. This sample gives a few hundred thousand distinct CDR3 sequences in total; 11% of them show up just once. Of the sample, about an eighth is held by the ten largest clones. The time point label corresponds to: 40 to 45 days after influenza vaccine administration. The sample here was PBMCs from blood, taken 40 to 50 days after vaccination. The receptor set was obtained from a man between 45 and 60 years old who received an inactivated influenza vaccine. Donor details come from another sample of the same person, matched by shared clones.

This clonotype appeared a few times. Sequence at one end of the junction differs from germline and may be a read error. The chain combines TRBV12-3 or TRBV12-4 with TRBJ2-4, with 16 bases aligning to TRBD2. The CDR3 is made up of 15 amino acids. The CDR3 loop is CASSLTGTSGGGSNF. CDR3 bases: TGTGCCAGCAGTTTAACTGGGACTAGCGGGGGGGGGTCGAACTTC.

This clonotype occurred a few times. V gene TRBV4-1 combines with J gene TRBJ2-7; D uncertain. CDR3 size: 15 residues. The germline gives CDR1 MGHRA, CDR2 YSYEKL. The V and J ends lost 0 bases and 0 bases respectively, with 9 bases between them. CDR3 in DNA: TGCGCCAGCAGCCAAGAAGGCGGACCCTCCTACGAGCAGTACTTC. Translated, it gives CASSQEGGPSYEQYF.

This clonotype was found many times. The gene calls are TRBV6-1 and TRBJ2-5; 16 bases are a match to TRBD2. The germline gives CDR1 MNHNS, CDR2 SASEGT. The V and J ends lost 9 bases and 5 bases, in that order; junction bases with no gene match: 12. The CDR3 runs 17 residues. In nucleotides, the CDR3 is TGTGCCAGAAAGACCGGGACTAGCGGGAGGGGGGCGGAGACCCAGTACTTC. Translated: CARKTGTSGRGAETQYF.

This clonotype has a count of ten or more. V is TRBV5-1 and J is TRBJ2-1; no clear D gene. Trimming removed 1 base from V and 10 bases from J, with 6 bases in between. Looked up from germline, CDR1 is SGHRS and CDR2 is YFSETQ. The length of the CDR3 is 11 residues. CDR3 region: CASSLMSEQFF. The CDR3 coding sequence is TGCGCCAGCAGCTTGATGTCCGAGCAGTTCTTC.

This sequence joins TRBV5-5 and TRBJ2-3, with D possibly called TRBD1 or TRBD2 (5 bases each). CDR3 size: 14 residues. The germline CDR1 and CDR2 sequences are SGHKS and YYEKEE (reference sequence). V shed 3 bases and J shed 9 bases, with 17 bases lying between them. CDR3 amino acids: CASSYRGGGTTQYF. DNA for the CDR3: TGTGCCAGCAGCTATCGAGGTGGTGGGACCACGCAGTATTTT.

In this sample, this clonotype turned up a few times. The rearrangement joins TRBV6-2 or TRBV6-3 to TRBJ2-2, with D unresolved. The V end lost 7 bases, the J end lost 4 bases, and 10 bases lay between the germline ends. The CDR3 runs to 13 residues. CDR1 and CDR2 (germline): MNHEY, SVGEGT. CDR3 DNA sequence: TGTGCCAGCACGGCGTACCTCACCGGGGAGCTGTTTTTT. Translating it yields CASTAYLTGELFF.

This clonotype was counted between two and nine times. The chain links TRBV5-1 to TRBJ2-7; no clear D. Germline assignment: CDR1 SGHRS and CDR2 YFSETQ. CDR3 size: 14 residues. The V and J ends lost 1 base and 1 base respectively, with 9 bases between them. CDR3 in amino acids: CASSLFAASYEQYF. In DNA form, the CDR3 reads TGCGCCAGCAGCTTGTTTGCAGCGTCCTACGAGCAGTACTTC.

This clonotype showed up many times. The CDR3 region is CASSQGELAGGEQFF. CDR3 DNA sequence: TGTGCCAGCAGCCAAGGAGAACTAGCGGGAGGTGAGCAGTTCTTC. The chain has TRBV3-1 and TRBJ2-1, with 12 nucleotides matching TRBD2. V was pared by 1 base and J by 9 bases, with 4 bases of the junction left unmatched. CDR1 and CDR2 from the germline V gene are LGHDT and YNNKEL (reference sequence). This CDR3 is 15 amino acids long.

The J gene is TRBJ2-1, the V gene TRBV11-2; TRBD2 agrees at 10 bases. Germline V lookup: CDR1 SGHAT, CDR2 FQNNGV. The CDR3 totals 18 residues. The V and J ends lost 3 bases and 3 bases, in that order; junction bases with no gene match: 11. CDR3 nucleotides: TGTGCCAGCAGCTTTTTAGCGGGAGGATCCCCTATCTACAATGAGCAGTTCTTC. This translates into CASSFLAGGSPIYNEQFF.

This sequence joins TRBV13 and TRBJ2-5; D tentatively reads TRBD1 or TRBD2 (6 bases each). Between the trimmed V and J ends, which lost 5 bases and 4 bases, there was a span of 14 bases. Germline loops: CDR1 PRHDT, CDR2 FYEKMQ (reference sequence). The CDR3 length is 14 residues. In DNA form, the CDR3 reads TGTGCCAGCAGCCCCCGGGGGCTTCGAGAGACCCAGTACTTC. Residues: CASSPRGLRETQYF.

In this sample, this clonotype turned up a few times. The chain couples TRBV7-8 to TRBJ2-3, with 7 bases fitting TRBD2. The germline V gene encodes CDR1 SGHVS and CDR2 FQNEAQ. This CDR3 is built from 17 residues. The trim removed 5 bases at V and 4 bases at J, leaving 15 bases unmatched. The CDR3 reads CASSPLDFPGLSDTQYF. CDR3 coding DNA: TGTGCCAGCAGCCCCTTAGATTTTCCGGGACTATCAGATACGCAGTATTTT. The whole variable domain, filled in from reference TRBV7-8 and TRBJ2-3, reads GAGVSQSPRYKVAKRGQDVALRCDPISGHVSLFWYQQALGQGPEFLTYFQNEAQLDKSGLPSDRFFAERPEGSVSTLKIQRTQQEDSAVYLCASSPLDFPGLSDTQYFGPGTRLTVL.

This chain connects TRBV5-1 to TRBJ2-7; TRBD2 matches at 7 bases. Per germline, CDR1 SGHRS and CDR2 YFSETQ. CDR3 length: 14 amino acids. J gave up 4 bases and V 6 bases, and 10 bases lay outside the gene matches. In DNA form, the CDR3 reads TGCGCCAGCAAAGTTCCTGGGGAGGGTTACGAGCAGTACTTC. Its translation is CASKVPGEGYEQYF.

This clonotype showed up many times. The chain couples TRBV20-1 to TRBJ2-3, with 7 bases identical to TRBD2. CDR3 length: 16 residues. V was clipped by 0 bases and J by 4 bases; unmatched bases: 10. The germline V gene encodes CDR1 DFQATT and CDR2 SNEGSKA (reference sequence). The CDR3 loop is CSARDLSSGFSDTQYF. In nucleotides, the CDR3 is TGCAGTGCTAGAGATCTGAGTAGCGGGTTTTCAGATACGCAGTATTTT.

This clonotype was found once. V is TRBV2 and J is TRBJ2-6; D possibly corresponds to TRBD1 (6 bases). CDR1 SNHLY and CDR2 FYNNEI come from the germline V gene. The CDR3 covers 13 residues. V was clipped by 6 bases and J by 5 bases, with 8 bases between them. CDR3: CASRGDRANVLTF. CDR3 sequence (DNA): TGTGCCAGCAGGGGGGACAGGGCCAACGTCCTGACTTTC.

This clonotype was counted ten times or more. The rearrangement uses TRBV4-1 and TRBJ2-7, with a weak D call TRBD2 (6 bases). Germline V gene lookup returns CDR1 MGHRA and CDR2 YSYEKL. Trimming stripped 0 bases from V and 1 base from J, with 13 bases between. The CDR3 is 16 residues long. CDR3 in amino acids: CASSQDLGGSSYEQYF. In nucleotides, the CDR3 is TGCGCCAGCAGCCAAGATCTGGGGGGTTCATCCTACGAGCAGTACTTC.

In its sample, this clonotype was seen many times. The chain is built from TRBV20-1 and TRBJ2-3; 10 bases fit TRBD2. The CDR3 length is 17 residues. Germline CDR1 reads DFQATT; CDR2 reads SNEGSKA (reference sequence). Germline trimming cut 4 bases from V and 2 bases from J; bases unmatched to any gene: 12. CDR3 DNA: TGCAGTGCTACCTCACTCAGCGGACTAGCGGACACAGATACGCAGTATTTT. This codes for CSATSLSGLADTDTQYF.

This clonotype has a count of ten or more. The chain is built from TRBV28 and TRBJ1-5; maybe TRBD1 (5 bases). The CDR3 runs to 16 residues. Looked up from germline, CDR1 is MDHEN and CDR2 is SYDVKM. Trimming cost V 4 bases and J 2 bases, with 15 bases left between them. The CDR3 DNA reads as TGTGCCAGCAGTTATGGGGGTGGTTCCCGCAATCAGCCCCAGCATTTT. Its translation: CASSYGGGSRNQPQHF.

CDR3 amino acids: CASSLMLPERVFDSYEQYF. The CDR3 nucleotides are TGTGCCAGCAGCTTAATGTTGCCAGAAAGGGTTTTCGACTCCTACGAGCAGTACTTC. V gene TRBV7-8 combines with J gene TRBJ2-7; D is uncertain. CDR3 size: 19 residues. In germline, CDR1 is SGHVS, CDR2 FQNEAQ. Deletions cut 2 bases from V and 0 bases from J, with 23 bases between.

J is TRBJ2-1 and V is TRBV5-6; maybe TRBD1 (5 bases). The CDR3 sequence is 19 residues long. Per germline, CDR1 SGHDT and CDR2 YYEEEE. Trimming shortened V by 0 bases and J by 0 bases, and 19 bases separated the two germline ends. This CDR3 is CASSLDGVWGGSSYNEQFF. DNA for the CDR3: TGTGCCAGCAGCTTGGATGGGGTTTGGGGCGGAAGCTCCTACAATGAGCAGTTCTTC.

This clonotype was counted ten times or more. The chain employs TRBV5-1 and TRBJ2-3, with D unresolved. CDR3 length: 14 residues. Germline V CDR1 and CDR2: SGHRS, YFSETQ. V gave up 0 bases and J gave up 1 base, with 6 bases separating them. CDR3 loop: CASSLAPRTDTQYF. CDR3 coding DNA: TGCGCCAGCAGCTTGGCCCCCCGCACAGATACGCAGTATTTT.

This clonotype occurred a few times. J is TRBJ2-5 and V is TRBV5-6; 8 bases agree with TRBD1. The J segment lost 4 bases and the V segment lost 5 bases, leaving 13 bases of the junction unmatched. This CDR3 has 16 amino acids. Germline CDR1 reads SGHDT; CDR2 reads YYEEEE. CDR3 in amino acids: CASRPRAGGYRETQYF. CDR3 coding DNA: TGTGCCAGCAGACCTAGGGCAGGGGGCTATCGAGAGACCCAGTACTTC.

Here the CDR3 reads CASSDTGVVGEQFF. Written as DNA, the CDR3 is TGTGCCAGCAGCGATACAGGGGTTGTTGGTGAGCAGTTCTTC. The chain is built from TRBV6-2 or TRBV6-3 and TRBJ2-1; the match to TRBD1 covers 7 bases. This CDR3 contains 14 residues. Germline CDR1 is MNHEY and CDR2 is SVGEGT. V trimming: 6 bases; J trimming: 9 bases; junction bases outside the gene matches: 11.

This clonotype was counted only a few times. The chain couples TRBV6-1 to TRBJ1-2; maybe TRBD1 (6 bases). Trimming stripped 10 bases from V and 0 bases from J, with 12 bases between. Germline values: CDR1 MNHNS, CDR2 SASEGT. The CDR3 contains 13 residues. The CDR3 region is CATRTASNYGYTF. The CDR3 DNA follows: TGTGCCACCAGGACAGCTTCTAACTATGGCTACACCTTC.

This clonotype was recorded at least ten times. The rearrangement links TRBV20-1 to TRBJ2-1; no reliable D call. Trimming shortened V by 3 bases and J by 7 bases, and 13 bases separated the two germline ends. The CDR3 is made up of 13 amino acids. CDR1 DFQATT and CDR2 SNEGSKA come from the germline V gene (reference sequence). The CDR3 protein is CSASRVTANEQFF. CDR3 sequence (DNA): TGCAGTGCTAGTCGAGTCACAGCAAATGAGCAGTTCTTC.